The 24 T cell receptor beta chains below come from one sample, sequenced in a study of cytomegalovirus exposure and HLA in healthy donors. PCR involved 60 Vbeta and 13 Jbeta primers. Libraries were prepared by immunoSEQ multiplex PCR; TCRdb keeps only in-frame clonotypes and omits some of them. The sample data list roughly 120,000 clones. The sequencing sample was made of PBMCs. The receptors were sampled from a man aged 35-49 years in good health and CMV-seropositive.

The chain links TRBV5-8 to TRBJ2-1; 10 nucleotides match TRBD2. CDR1 and CDR2 from the germline V gene are SGHTS and YDEGEE. The CDR3 loop spans 17 amino acids. V lost 4 bases and J lost 6; bases outside the gene matches: 13. CDR3 coding DNA: TGTGCCAGCAGCCCTTATGGGACTAGCGTAAAGGGCAATGAGCAGTTCTTC. Encoded protein: CASSPYGTSVKGNEQFF.

The chain joins TRBV27 to TRBJ2-1; D may be TRBD1 (6 bases). Trimming took 3 bases from V and 5 from J, leaving 14 bases between them. The CDR3 extends over 15 amino acids. The germline V gene encodes CDR1 MNHEY and CDR2 SMNVEV (reference sequence). CDR3 residues: CASSFYREGDNEQFF. The CDR3 DNA reads TGTGCCAGCAGTTTTTACAGGGAAGGGGACAATGAGCAGTTCTTC.

This chain links TRBV5-1 with TRBJ1-5; 11 nucleotides agree with TRBD1. This CDR3 has 14 residues. The germline CDR1 and CDR2 sequences are SGHRS and YFSETQ. V gave up 4 bases and J gave up 7 bases; unmatched junction bases: 4. The CDR3 DNA is TGCGCCAGCAGCGAGGGACAGGGGGAACAGCCCCAGCATTTT. Amino acid sequence: CASSEGQGEQPQHF.

The chain is built from TRBV7-8 and TRBJ1-3; D not resolved. Trimming took off 0 bases at V and 0 bases at J, with 9 bases between the two ends. Germline V gene lookup returns CDR1 SGHVS and CDR2 FQNEAQ. The length of the CDR3 is 16 residues. CDR3 sequence (DNA): TGTGCCAGCAGCTTAGCTGGCAGTTACTCTGGAAACACCATATATTTT. Amino acid sequence: CASSLAGSYSGNTIYF.

The J gene is TRBJ1-2, the V gene TRBV6-6; 9 positions agree with TRBD1. The CDR3 extends over 14 amino acids. Germline V gene lookup returns CDR1 MNHNY and CDR2 SVGAGI (reference sequence). V shed 6 bases, J shed 3 bases, and the junction held 5 bases outside the gene matches. CDR3 protein: CASSSGTGYYGYTF. Here the CDR3 DNA reads TGTGCCAGCAGCTCCGGGACAGGGTACTATGGCTACACCTTC.

The V and J genes are TRBV29-1 and TRBJ2-7, with TRBD1 as a possible D gene (6 bases). The CDR3 contains 14 residues. V lost 1 base to trimming and J lost 2 bases, with 12 bases between them. Germline V gives CDR1 SQVTM, CDR2 ANQGSEA. The CDR3 region is CSVEVRGGAYEQYF. The CDR3 DNA sequence: TGCAGCGTTGAAGTCAGAGGGGGAGCCTACGAGCAGTACTTC.

V is TRBV29-1 and J is TRBJ2-2, with 9 bases matching TRBD1. The length of the CDR3 is 14 residues. CDR1 and CDR2 (germline): SQVTM, ANQGSEA. After removal of 6 bases from V and 6 bases from J, the junction contained 8 bases not matched to a gene. The chain's CDR3 is CSVPGQGFSGELFF. Written as DNA, the CDR3 is TGCAGCGTGCCGGGACAGGGTTTCTCCGGGGAGCTGTTTTTT.

The chain combines TRBV29-1 with TRBJ2-5; D remains ambiguous. The J call is uncertain, as TRBJ2-7 better fits the DNA end. CDR1 and CDR2 (germline): SQVTM, ANQGSEA. The CDR3 runs to 13 residues. CDR3 DNA sequence: TGCAGCGTTGAGGGCCAGGCCCCCTACGAGCAGTACTTC. It yields the protein CSVEGQAPYEQYF.

The V and J genes are TRBV15 and TRBJ2-1, with 7 bases aligning to TRBD1. CDR1 and CDR2 from the germline V gene are LNHNV and YYDKDF (reference sequence). Germline trimming cut 1 base from V and 6 bases from J; bases unmatched to any gene: 6. The CDR3 covers 15 residues. The CDR3 here is CATSRGDSSLNEQFF. DNA for the CDR3: TGTGCCACCAGCAGAGGGGACAGTTCACTCAATGAGCAGTTCTTC.

The chain combines TRBV28 with TRBJ1-3; weak D call: TRBD1 (6 bases). CDR1 MDHEN and CDR2 SYDVKM come from the germline V gene. The CDR3 has 16 residues. V was trimmed by 7 bases and J by 0 bases, leaving 16 bases between them. The CDR3 nucleotides are TGTGCCAGCACCCGAGCCCGCAGGGGCTCTGGAAACACCATATATTTT. Translated: CASTRARRGSGNTIYF.

This sequence joins TRBV7-9 and TRBJ2-5, with D unresolved. The CDR3 totals 15 residues. CDR1 and CDR2 from the germline V gene are SEHNR and FQNEAQ (reference sequence). Deletions cut 5 bases from V and 4 bases from J, with 17 bases between. This CDR3 is CASSLSDWSLETQYF. The CDR3 coding sequence is TGTGCCAGCAGCCTATCCGACTGGTCCCTAGAGACCCAGTACTTC.

The chain combines TRBV27 with TRBJ2-1; D is perhaps TRBD2 (5 bases). Germline V gene lookup returns CDR1 MNHEY and CDR2 SMNVEV (reference sequence). The V end was cut by 3 bases, the J end by 7 bases, with 16 bases between. This CDR3 is built from 15 residues. CDR3: CASSLKDWTGNEQFF. CDR3 DNA sequence: TGTGCCAGCAGTTTGAAGGACTGGACTGGGAATGAGCAGTTCTTC.

The rearrangement uses TRBV4-2 and TRBJ1-4, with 7 nucleotides matching TRBD1. The V segment lost 1 base and the J segment 8 bases; nucleotides outside the gene matches: 7. The germline CDR1 and CDR2 sequences are LGHNA and YNFKEQ. The CDR3 length is 15 residues. CDR3 sequence (DNA): TGTGCCAGCAGCCAAGTAGGGGGCCCGAACGAAAAACTGTTTTTT. It codes for CASSQVGGPNEKLFF.

This sequence joins TRBV29-1 and TRBJ2-6; 11 bases match TRBD1. The CDR3 is made up of 17 amino acids. V dropped 6 bases and J dropped 2; count of bases not matched to a gene: 9. Germline CDR1 reads SQVTM; CDR2 reads ANQGSEA. The CDR3 spells CSVLRGTGGTGANVLTF. The CDR3 DNA follows: TGCAGCGTACTTAGGGGGACAGGGGGTACTGGGGCCAACGTCCTGACTTTC. The variable domain in full, with the rest retrieved from reference TRBV29-1 and TRBJ2-6, is SAVISQKPSRDICQRGTSLTIQCQVDSQVTMMFWYRQQPGQSLTLIATANQGSEATYESGFVIDKFPISRPNLTFSTLTVSNMSPEDSSIYLCSVLRGTGGTGANVLTFGAGSRLTVL.

The V and J genes are TRBV5-1 and TRBJ2-2; weak D call: TRBD2 (6 bases). Per the germline V gene, CDR1 is SGHRS and CDR2 is YFSETQ. This CDR3 is 15 amino acids long. V lost 3 bases and J lost 2, with 11 bases in between. CDR3 sequence reads: CASSWGTFNTGELFF. DNA for the CDR3: TGCGCCAGCAGCTGGGGGACTTTTAACACCGGGGAGCTGTTTTTT.

This chain links TRBV19 with TRBJ1-1; TRBD1 might be the D (6 bases). The V gene lost 6 bases and the J gene lost 4 bases, with 15 bases spanning the gap. Germline loops: CDR1 LNHDA, CDR2 SQIVND (reference sequence). This CDR3 spans 14 amino acids. CDR3: CASRPQGETTEAFF. The CDR3 DNA follows: TGTGCCAGTAGGCCACAGGGAGAGACCACTGAAGCTTTCTTT.

The genes are TRBV6-1 and TRBJ2-5; 13 positions match TRBD2. The germline V gene has CDR1 MNHNS and CDR2 SASEGT. The V segment lost 1 base and the J segment 5 bases; nucleotides outside the gene matches: 7. The CDR3 covers 17 residues. CDR3 DNA: TGTGCCAGCAGTGAAGGCAGAGGGACTAGCGGGGTGGAGACCCAGTACTTC. Amino acid sequence: CASSEGRGTSGVETQYF.

The V gene is TRBV7-2, the J gene TRBJ2-1; 8 bases match TRBD2. CDR3 length equals 15 residues. V was clipped by 1 base and J by 4 bases; unmatched bases: 3. From germline, CDR1 is SGHTA and CDR2 FQGNSA. CDR3: CASSLDSGTYNEQFF. The CDR3 coding sequence is TGTGCCAGCAGCTTAGATAGCGGGACTTACAATGAGCAGTTCTTC.

This chain links TRBV19 with TRBJ2-2; D call uncertain. The germline V and J ends were trimmed by 5 bases and 7 bases, with 5 bases remaining between them. The germline gives CDR1 LNHDA, CDR2 SQIVND (reference sequence). The CDR3 covers 11 residues. In nucleotides, the CDR3 is TGTGCCAGTAGTCAGGTCGGGGAGCTGTTTTTT. Translated: CASSQVGELFF. Full variable domain (rest looked up from reference TRBV19 and TRBJ2-2): DGGITQSPKYLFRKEGQNVTLSCEQNLNHDAMYWYRQDPGQGLRLIYYSQIVNDFQKGDIAEGYSVSREKKESFPLTVTSAQKNPTAFYLCASSQVGELFFGEGSRLTVL.

This chain joins TRBV5-1 and TRBJ2-3, with D perhaps TRBD2 (5 bases). Germline CDR1 reads SGHRS; CDR2 reads YFSETQ. Trimming left V 5 bases short and J 4 bases short, with 20 bases between. There are 16 residues in the CDR3. The CDR3 spells CASSLGGLRVSDTQYF. The CDR3 DNA follows: TGCGCCAGCAGTTTAGGCGGGCTTCGAGTATCAGATACGCAGTATTTT.

The genes are TRBV6-1 and TRBJ2-3; D is perhaps TRBD1 (6 bases). Trimming shortened V by 6 bases and J by 4 bases, and 17 bases separated the two germline ends. Germline-derived CDR1 and CDR2 are MNHNS and SASEGT. The CDR3 extends over 15 amino acids. CDR3 nucleotide sequence: TGTGCCAGCAGAGAGACAGGCCCGAGCGCAGATACGCAGTATTTT. Protein: CASRETGPSADTQYF.

The CDR3 DNA is TGTGCCAGCAGCCAAGCCAAGACAGGGTTTGGGGCCAACGTCCTGACTTTC. It translates to CASSQAKTGFGANVLTF. This chain joins TRBV7-8 and TRBJ2-6; 7 positions match TRBD1. The V segment lost 5 bases and the J segment 3 bases; nucleotides outside the gene matches: 10. The CDR3 consists of 17 residues. The germline gives CDR1 SGHVS, CDR2 FQNEAQ.

The V gene is TRBV4-2, the J gene TRBJ2-1; 9 positions agree with TRBD2. J was trimmed by 8 bases and V by 3 bases; bases with no gene match: 14. Germline V gives CDR1 LGHNA, CDR2 YNFKEQ. The CDR3 is 17 amino acids. In DNA form, the CDR3 reads TGTGCCAGCAGCCAGGGGCCTTCGCGGGAGGGCCTCCATGAGCAGTTCTTC. It yields the protein CASSQGPSREGLHEQFF.

The chain has TRBV29-1 and TRBJ2-2; a possible D gene is TRBD2 (5 bases). This CDR3 contains 13 residues. Germline V gives CDR1 SQVTM, CDR2 ANQGSEA. V was clipped by 5 bases and J by 6 bases, with 13 bases between them. The CDR3, as DNA: TGCAGCGTTTTTACTAGAACGGCCGGGGAGCTGTTTTTT. Translation gives CSVFTRTAGELFF.